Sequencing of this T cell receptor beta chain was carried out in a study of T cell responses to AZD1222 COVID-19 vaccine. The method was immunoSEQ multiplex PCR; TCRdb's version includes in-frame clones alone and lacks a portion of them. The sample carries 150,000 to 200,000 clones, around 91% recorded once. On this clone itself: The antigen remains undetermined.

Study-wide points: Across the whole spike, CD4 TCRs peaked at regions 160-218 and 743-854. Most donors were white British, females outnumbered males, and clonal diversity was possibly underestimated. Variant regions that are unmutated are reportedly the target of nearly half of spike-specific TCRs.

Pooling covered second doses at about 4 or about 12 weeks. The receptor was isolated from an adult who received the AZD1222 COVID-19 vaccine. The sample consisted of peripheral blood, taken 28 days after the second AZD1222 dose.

CDR3 sequence: CASSPETGRAAGNTIYF. CDR3 nucleotide sequence: TGTGCCAGCAGTCCCGAAACAGGCCGGGCCGCTGGAAACACCATATATTTT. The rearrangement links TRBV27 to TRBJ1-3, with D tentatively TRBD1 (5 bases). CDR1 MNHEY and CDR2 SMNVEV come from the germline V gene (reference sequence). V gave up 5 bases and J gave up 2 bases, with 19 bases separating them. The CDR3 contains 17 residues.